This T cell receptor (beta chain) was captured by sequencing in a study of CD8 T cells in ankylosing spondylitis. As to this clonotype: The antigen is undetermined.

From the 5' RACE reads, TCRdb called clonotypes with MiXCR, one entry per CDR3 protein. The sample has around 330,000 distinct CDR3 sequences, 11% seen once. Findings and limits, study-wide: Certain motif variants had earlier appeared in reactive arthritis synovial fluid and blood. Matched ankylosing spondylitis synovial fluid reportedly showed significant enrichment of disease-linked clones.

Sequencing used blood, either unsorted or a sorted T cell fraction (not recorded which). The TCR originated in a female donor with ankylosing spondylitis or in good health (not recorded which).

DNA of the CDR3: TGTGCCAGCAGCTTACCTACACCTAACTATGGCTACACCTTC. This encodes CASSLPTPNYGYTF. The chain combines TRBV7-9 with TRBJ1-2; D is unclear. V lost 2 bases to trimming and J lost 0 bases, with 7 bases between them. This CDR3 spans 14 amino acids. The V gene's germline CDR1 is SEHNR and CDR2 FQNEAQ (reference sequence). The variable domain in full, with the rest retrieved from reference TRBV7-9 and TRBJ1-2, is DTGVSQNPRHKITKRGQNVTFRCDPISEHNRLYWYRQTLGQGPEFLTYFQNEAQLEKSRLLSDRFSAERPKGSFSTLEIQRTEQGDSAMYLCASSLPTPNYGYTFGSGTRLTVV.